This T cell receptor beta chain derives from a study of blood T cell repertoires in COVID-19. Study-level background: Both acute and convalescent COVID-19 samples were obtained from the United States, Italy and Spain. Sample material is recorded as cDNA or gDNA derived from T cells, B-cell-depleted T cells, or PBMCs.

Source study methods: Counts of nucleated cells, estimated from reference gene primer amplification, were obtained. This table comes from immunoSEQ multiplex PCR, and its TCRdb copy is limited to in-frame clones, with some not included. V, J and clone size derive from that table, while D and trimming were established from the DNA sequence. Here the sample spans approximately 290,000 clones, roughly four fifths being singletons. Enrollment of patients from Seattle took place during active infection, with longitudinal follow-up. Looked up from germline, CDR1 is DFQATT and CDR2 is SNEGSKA (reference sequence). V lost 6 bases, J lost 7 bases, and 12 bases lay in between. The CDR3 contains 11 residues.

The specimen sequenced was peripheral blood. The TCR was taken from a person aged 70 to 85 with COVID-19, enrolled during active disease. The J gene is TRBJ1-2, the V gene TRBV20-1, with D hard to call. This CDR3 reads CSALVGAGYTF. DNA of the CDR3: TGCAGTGCACTAGTGGGAGCTGGCTACACCTTC.